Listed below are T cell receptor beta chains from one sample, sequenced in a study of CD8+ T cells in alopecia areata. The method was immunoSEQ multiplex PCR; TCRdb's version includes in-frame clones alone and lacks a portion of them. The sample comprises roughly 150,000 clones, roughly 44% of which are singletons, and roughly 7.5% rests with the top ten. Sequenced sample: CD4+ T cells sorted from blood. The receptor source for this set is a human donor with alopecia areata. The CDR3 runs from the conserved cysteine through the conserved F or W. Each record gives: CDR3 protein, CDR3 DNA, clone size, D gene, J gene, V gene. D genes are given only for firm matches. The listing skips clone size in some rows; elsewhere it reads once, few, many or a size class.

CASSRNGPSYTEAFF	TGTGCCAGCAGCCGCAATGGACCTTCCTACACTGAAGCTTTCTTT	-	-	TRBJ1-1	TRBV7-3
CASSPGTSRSGANVLTF	TGTGCCAGCAGCCCTGGGACTTCCCGCTCTGGGGCCAACGTCCTGACTTTC	-	-	TRBJ2-6	TRBV5-4
CAWSYRGTAGNTIYF	TGTGCCTGGAGTTACCGTGGGACAGCTGGAAACACCATATATTTT	-	TRBD1	TRBJ1-3	TRBV30
CAVRDRAGGMSYNEQFF	TGTGCCGTCCGGGACAGGGCCGGGGGGATGTCCTACAATGAGCAGTTCTTC	-	TRBD1	TRBJ2-1	TRBV7-9
CASSAARGKNNEQFF	TGTGCCAGCAGTGCCGCCCGGGGGAAAAACAATGAGCAGTTCTTC	few	-	TRBJ2-1	TRBV25-1
CASSEVGLREKLFF	TGTGCCAGCAGTGAAGTGGGATTAAGGGAAAAACTGTTTTTT	-	-	TRBJ1-4	TRBV6-1
CATDRSYEQYF	TGTGCCACGGACCGCTCCTACGAGCAGTACTTC	-	-	TRBJ2-7	TRBV7-9
CASSPYQPGIGETQYF	TGCGCCAGCAGCCCATATCAGCCCGGGATCGGAGAGACCCAGTACTTC	-	-	TRBJ2-5	TRBV5-1
CASSYSGDGYTF	TGTGCCAGCAGTTATTCAGGGGACGGCTACACCTTC	-	-	TRBJ1-2	TRBV28
CASSRTGLGYTF	TGTGCCAGCAGCCGGACAGGGTTGGGCTACACCTTC	-	TRBD1	TRBJ1-2	TRBV27
CASSLPRRGELFF	TGTGCCAGCAGCTTACCCAGGCGCGGGGAGCTGTTTTTT	few	-	TRBJ2-2	TRBV7-2
CSVEGLAGGTRDQYF	TGCAGCGTTGAAGGGCTAGCGGGTGGGACTAGGGACCAGTACTTC	-	TRBD2	TRBJ2-5	TRBV29-1
CASSYPGLSEKFF	TGTGCCAGCAGTTACCCGGGGCTATCTGAGAAGTTCTTC	-	-	TRBJ2-1	TRBV28
CASSGQSSYGYTF	TGTGCCAGCTCCGGACAGTCTTCCTATGGCTACACCTTC	few	-	TRBJ1-2	TRBV6-5
CASSLINRKNTEAFF	TGTGCCAGCAGCTTAATTAACAGAAAGAACACTGAAGCTTTCTTT	few	-	TRBJ1-1	TRBV7-9
CASSAWDHGGTEAFF	TGTGCCAGCAGCGCGTGGGACCATGGGGGGACTGAAGCTTTCTTT	few	-	TRBJ1-1	TRBV7-9
CASRPLGLAFPEQYF	TGTGCCAGCAGACCACTGGGACTAGCCTTTCCCGAGCAGTACTTC	-	TRBD2	TRBJ2-7	TRBV27
CASSENTMNTEAFF	TGCGCCAGCAGCGAGAACACGATGAACACTGAAGCTTTCTTT	-	-	TRBJ1-1	TRBV5-1
CASSLLASGSRMETQYF	TGTGCCAGCAGCTTACTGGCTAGCGGGAGTAGGATGGAGACCCAGTACTTC	-	TRBD2	TRBJ2-5	TRBV11-2
CASSRDSRTDTQYF	TGTGCCAGCAGCCGGGACAGTCGCACAGATACGCAGTATTTT	-	TRBD1	TRBJ2-3	TRBV7-3
CATSRVGSGTYNEQFF	TGTGCCACCAGCAGGGTTGGTAGCGGGACATACAATGAGCAGTTCTTC	-	TRBD2	TRBJ2-1	TRBV15
CASSEPPGTSVLEQYF	TGTGCCAGCAGTGAACCTCCCGGGACTAGCGTACTCGAGCAGTACTTC	-	TRBD2	TRBJ2-7	TRBV6-1
CASSLAPVDPDTQYF	TGTGCCAGCAGTTTAGCCCCCGTTGACCCAGATACGCAGTATTTT	-	-	TRBJ2-3	TRBV27
CSAGSNSGNTIYF	TGCAGCGCCGGGTCCAACTCTGGAAACACCATATATTTT	-	-	TRBJ1-3	TRBV29-1
CSVGTAMNTEAFF	TGCAGCGTGGGGACTGCTATGAACACTGAAGCTTTCTTT	few	-	TRBJ1-1	TRBV29-1
CASSLQAGLAGSYNEQFF	TGTGCCAGCAGCTTGCAAGCGGGACTAGCGGGCTCATACAATGAGCAGTTCTTC	-	TRBD2	TRBJ2-1	TRBV5-4
CASSLGLAGEETQYF	TGCGCCAGCAGCCTGGGACTAGCGGGAGAAGAGACCCAGTACTTC	-	TRBD2	TRBJ2-5	TRBV5-1
CASSLVSSGRGETQYF	TGTGCCAGCAGCTTGGTATCTAGCGGGAGGGGAGAGACCCAGTACTTC	few	TRBD2	TRBJ2-5	TRBV5-4
CSVRVRVYHEQFF	TGCAGCGTTCGCGTTAGGGTTTACCATGAGCAGTTCTTC	few	-	TRBJ2-1	TRBV29-1
CAWIVTGTGELFF	TGTGCCTGGATTGTTACCGGGACCGGGGAGCTGTTTTTT	-	-	TRBJ2-2	TRBV30
CASSLSGSYTF	TGTGCCAGCAGCTTGAGTGGAAGCTACACCTTC	few	-	TRBJ1-2	TRBV5-6
CASSYATGNGELFF	TGTGCCAGCAGTTACGCCACCGGGAACGGGGAGCTGTTTTTT	-	-	TRBJ2-2	TRBV6-6
CASSFGFGNQPQHF	TGTGCCAGCAGTTTTGGGTTTGGCAATCAGCCCCAGCATTTT	-	-	TRBJ1-5	TRBV27
CASRSSGGPYGYTF	TGTGCCAGCAGGTCCTCGGGGGGACCATATGGCTACACCTTC	-	-	TRBJ1-2	TRBV28
CSASGVGREQYF	TGCAGCGCCTCGGGAGTTGGTCGGGAGCAGTACTTC	-	-	TRBJ2-7	TRBV29-1
CSVGQGAWQETQYF	TGCAGCGTTGGACAGGGGGCTTGGCAAGAGACCCAGTACTTC	-	TRBD1	TRBJ2-5	TRBV29-1
CASSLGAGDNEQFF	TGTGCCAGCAGCTTAGGAGCGGGAGACAATGAGCAGTTCTTC	few	TRBD2	TRBJ2-1	TRBV7-9
CASSLEGQQPQHF	TGTGCCAGCAGTTTAGAGGGCCAACAGCCCCAGCATTTT	medium-sized	-	TRBJ1-5	TRBV28
CASSLSPLAVQETQYF	TGTGCCAGCAGCTTGTCCCCACTAGCGGTTCAAGAGACCCAGTACTTC	-	TRBD2	TRBJ2-5	TRBV5-6
CASSRGVGIASTDTQYF	TGTGCCAGCAGTCGGGGCGTGGGTATAGCTAGCACAGATACGCAGTATTTT	-	-	TRBJ2-3	TRBV7-3
CASSRDRYGYTF	TGTGCCAGCAGTCGGGACCGCTATGGCTACACCTTC	-	-	TRBJ1-2	TRBV5-6
CASRSGQVQYF	TGTGCCAGCAGAAGCGGACAGGTTCAGTACTTC	few	TRBD1	TRBJ2-7	TRBV6-6
CASTPQGTGYEQYF	TGTGCCAGCACCCCCCAGGGAACCGGCTACGAGCAGTACTTC	-	-	TRBJ2-7	TRBV7-9
CAWTPGQGYEQYF	TGTGCCTGGACCCCGGGACAGGGGTACGAGCAGTACTTC	-	TRBD1	TRBJ2-7	TRBV30
CSVATSGRYNEQFF	TGCAGCGTGGCGACTAGCGGGAGATACAATGAGCAGTTCTTC	-	TRBD2	TRBJ2-1	TRBV29-1
CASSMDSLNTEAFF	TGTGCCAGTAGTATGGACAGCCTAAACACTGAAGCTTTCTTT	few	-	TRBJ1-1	TRBV19
CASSSRTGMNTEAFF	TGCGCCAGCAGCTCAAGGACAGGTATGAACACTGAAGCTTTCTTT	-	TRBD1	TRBJ1-1	TRBV5-1
CARVTPGPGGYTF	TGTGCCAGAGTTACTCCGGGACCTGGGGGCTACACCTTC	-	-	TRBJ1-2	TRBV2
CASNREYTGELFF	TGTGCCAGCAATAGGGAGTACACCGGGGAGCTGTTTTTT	-	-	TRBJ2-2	TRBV2
CAWRPVLTTEAFF	TGTGCCTGGAGGCCGGTACTAACAACTGAAGCTTTCTTT	few	-	TRBJ1-1	TRBV30
CASSPLPRRSHEQYF	TGTGCCAGCAGCCCGTTACCAAGACGATCCCACGAGCAGTACTTC	-	-	TRBJ2-7	TRBV5-4
CSASSRNIQYF	TGCAGTGCTAGTTCCCGAAACATTCAGTACTTC	once	-	TRBJ2-4	TRBV20-1
CASSSPGAREGFF	TGTGCCAGCAGCTCGCCCGGGGCACGGGAGGGTTTCTTC	-	TRBD2	TRBJ2-1	TRBV7-9
CASSYSGAYEQYF	TGTGCCAGCAGTTACTCGGGGGCGTACGAGCAGTACTTC	few	-	TRBJ2-7	TRBV6-5
CASSSGDRFTEQYF	TGTGCCAGCAGCTCCGGGGACAGGTTCACCGAGCAGTACTTC	-	TRBD1	TRBJ2-7	TRBV28